A single sample is the source of the 15 T cell receptor beta chains below, sequenced in a study of T cell responses to AZD1222 COVID-19 vaccine. Method: immunoSEQ multiplex PCR; TCRdb's copy keeps in-frame clones and lacks some. The sample records around 130,000 clones, roughly 92% being singletons. The source material was peripheral blood, sampled 28 days after the second AZD1222 dose. Receptors were obtained from an adult who received the AZD1222 COVID-19 vaccine.

The rearrangement links TRBV7-8 to TRBJ1-2, with D maybe TRBD1 (6 bases). The CDR3 length is 16 residues. The V gene's germline CDR1 is SGHVS and CDR2 FQNEAQ. The V and J ends lost 5 bases and 0 bases respectively, with 16 bases between them. CDR3 in amino acids: CASSRRGGPANYGYTF. Here the CDR3 DNA reads TGTGCCAGCAGCCGCCGCGGGGGGCCAGCTAACTATGGCTACACCTTC.

The CDR3 here is CASSFEGLPGNGYTF. DNA for the CDR3: TGTGCCAGCAGCTTTGAAGGCCTGCCCGGGAATGGCTACACCTTC. The chain recombines TRBV5-8 with TRBJ1-2; D gene ambiguous. V was shortened by 2 bases and J by 6 bases, with 17 bases between the two germline ends. The germline V gene encodes CDR1 SGHTS and CDR2 YDEGEE. The CDR3 covers 15 residues.

The J gene is TRBJ1-2, the V gene TRBV19, with 9 bases aligning to TRBD1. V was pared by 5 bases and J by 4 bases, with 2 bases of the junction left unmatched. The germline V gene encodes CDR1 LNHDA and CDR2 SQIVND (reference sequence). This CDR3 comprises 13 residues. The CDR3 DNA is TGTGCCAGTAGTGGGGGACAGGGCTATGGCTACACCTTC. This codes for CASSGGQGYGYTF.

The chain uses TRBV19 and TRBJ1-1, with D possibly TRBD1 on 5 matching bases. Germline lookup yields CDR1 LNHDA and CDR2 SQIVND (reference sequence). The CDR3 runs to 15 residues. V was trimmed by 4 bases and J by 1 base, leaving 13 bases between them. CDR3 protein: CASSTPGLGNTEAFF. The CDR3 DNA reads TGTGCCAGTAGTACGCCGGGACTCGGGAACACTGAAGCTTTCTTT. The whole variable domain, remainder taken from reference TRBV19 and TRBJ1-1, is DGGITQSPKYLFRKEGQNVTLSCEQNLNHDAMYWYRQDPGQGLRLIYYSQIVNDFQKGDIAEGYSVSREKKESFPLTVTSAQKNPTAFYLCASSTPGLGNTEAFFGQGTRLTVV.

This chain joins TRBV3-1 (or the pseudogene TRBV3-2) and TRBJ1-6; D call uncertain. Germline V gives CDR1 LGHDT, CDR2 YNNKEL (reference sequence). The germline V and J ends were trimmed by 2 bases and 3 bases, with 11 bases remaining between them. The CDR3 contains 16 residues. CDR3 DNA: TGTGCCAGCAGCCAAACAATGGACCTCTATAATTCACCCCTCCACTTT. Protein sequence: CASSQTMDLYNSPLHF.

This sequence joins TRBV27 and TRBJ1-4; a weak D match, TRBD1 (5 bases). This CDR3 contains 14 residues. Germline V lookup: CDR1 MNHEY, CDR2 SMNVEV (reference sequence). Trimming shortened V by 3 bases and J by 5 bases, and 10 bases separated the two germline ends. In DNA form, the CDR3 reads TGTGCCAGCAGTTTCGGGGGGGAGAATGAAAAACTGTTTTTT. Its translation: CASSFGGENEKLFF.

The rearrangement joins TRBV19 to TRBJ1-2; tentatively, D is TRBD1 (6 bases). Germline lookup yields CDR1 LNHDA and CDR2 SQIVND (reference sequence). V lost 3 bases and J lost 4, with 18 bases in between. The CDR3 loop spans 16 amino acids. The CDR3 DNA reads as TGTGCCAGTAGTATTCGAGCGCCGGAGGGGGGCTATGGCTACACCTTC. It encodes CASSIRAPEGGYGYTF.

The chain carries TRBV18 and TRBJ1-2, with 8 positions matching TRBD1. CDR3 length: 15 residues. With 3 bases clipped from V and 5 bases from J, the junction kept 8 bases outside the gene matches. CDR1 is KGHSH and CDR2 is LQKENI in the germline V gene. The CDR3 loop is CASSPGQGDSYGYTF. Written as DNA, the CDR3 is TGTGCCAGCTCACCCGGACAGGGAGACAGTTATGGCTACACCTTC.

This chain uses TRBV4-2 with TRBJ1-5, with a tentative D call TRBD1 (5 bases). V was clipped by 1 base and J by 5 bases, with 6 bases between them. CDR3 length equals 13 residues. CDR1 is LGHNA and CDR2 is YNFKEQ in the germline V gene. CDR3 DNA sequence: TGTGCCAGCAGCCAAGGCAGGGATCAGCCCCAGCATTTT. It yields the protein CASSQGRDQPQHF.

This chain uses TRBV18 with TRBJ2-7; D remains unclear. The CDR3 sequence is 13 residues long. Germline V lookup: CDR1 KGHSH, CDR2 LQKENI. The V and J ends lost 2 bases and 6 bases respectively, with 11 bases between them. This CDR3 is CASSPGFLSEQYF. The CDR3 bases are TGTGCCAGCTCACCAGGGTTTCTCTCCGAGCAGTACTTC.

This clone was picked up a small number of times. The chain links TRBV4-1 to TRBJ2-7, with 7 bases matching TRBD1. The J segment lost 4 bases and the V segment lost 2 bases, leaving 2 bases of the junction unmatched. The CDR3 has 13 amino acids. From germline, CDR1 is MGHRA and CDR2 YSYEKL. The CDR3 DNA sequence: TGCGCCAGCAGCCAACACAGGGGTTACGAGCAGTACTTC. Protein sequence: CASSQHRGYEQYF.

This sequence joins TRBV19 and TRBJ2-3; D is tentatively TRBD1 or TRBD2 (7 bases each). This CDR3 has 17 residues. V dropped 4 bases and J dropped 3 bases, with 20 bases sitting between them. Germline CDR1 reads LNHDA; CDR2 reads SQIVND (reference sequence). The CDR3 nucleotides are TGTGCCAGTAGTACCAGACGACAGGGAGGGGCGACAGATACGCAGTATTTT. Translated, it gives CASSTRRQGGATDTQYF.

The chain uses TRBV28 and TRBJ1-1; D perhaps matches TRBD1 (5 bases). This CDR3 comprises 15 residues. Trimming pared 5 bases from V and 4 bases from J, leaving 17 bases between. The germline CDR1 and CDR2 sequences are MDHEN and SYDVKM. CDR3: CASSPQFQGSTEAFF. CDR3 nucleotides: TGTGCCAGCAGTCCACAGTTCCAGGGTAGCACTGAAGCTTTCTTT.

The chain employs TRBV2 and TRBJ1-6; TRBD1 matches at 8 bases. CDR1 and CDR2 from the germline V gene are SNHLY and FYNNEI. The CDR3 runs 16 residues. Trimming at V came to 5 bases and at J to 4 bases, leaving 7 bases not matched to a gene. CDR3 amino acids: CASSNSQGAYNSPLHF. CDR3 DNA: TGTGCCAGCAGTAATTCCCAGGGGGCTTATAATTCACCCCTCCACTTT.

The chain employs TRBV19 and TRBJ1-4; D may be TRBD1 (5 bases). CDR1 and CDR2 from the germline V gene are LNHDA and SQIVND (reference sequence). The CDR3 is 15 amino acids. V was trimmed by 4 bases and J by 0 bases, leaving 9 bases between them. Written as DNA, the CDR3 is TGTGCCAGTAGTAAACGACAGTCAACTAATGAAAAACTGTTTTTT. It yields the protein CASSKRQSTNEKLFF.